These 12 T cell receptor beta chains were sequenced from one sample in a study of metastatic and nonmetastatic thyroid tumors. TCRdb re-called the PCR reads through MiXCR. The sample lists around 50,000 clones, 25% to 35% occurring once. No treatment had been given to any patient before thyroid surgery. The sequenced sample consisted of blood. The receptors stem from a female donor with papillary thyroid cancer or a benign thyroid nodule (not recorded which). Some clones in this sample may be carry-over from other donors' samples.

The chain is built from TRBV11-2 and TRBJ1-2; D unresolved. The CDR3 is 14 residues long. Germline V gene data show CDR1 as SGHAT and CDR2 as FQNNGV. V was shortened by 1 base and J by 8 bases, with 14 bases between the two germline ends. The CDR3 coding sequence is TGTGCCAGCAGCTTAGTACGGGCAGCAGCGGGCTACACCTTC. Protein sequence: CASSLVRAAAGYTF.

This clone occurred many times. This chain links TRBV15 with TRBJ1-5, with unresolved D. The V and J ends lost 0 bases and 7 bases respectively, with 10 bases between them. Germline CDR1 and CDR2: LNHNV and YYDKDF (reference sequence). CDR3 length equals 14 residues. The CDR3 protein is CATSRDQEGQPQHF. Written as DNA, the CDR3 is TGTGCCACCAGCAGAGATCAAGAAGGGCAGCCCCAGCATTTT.

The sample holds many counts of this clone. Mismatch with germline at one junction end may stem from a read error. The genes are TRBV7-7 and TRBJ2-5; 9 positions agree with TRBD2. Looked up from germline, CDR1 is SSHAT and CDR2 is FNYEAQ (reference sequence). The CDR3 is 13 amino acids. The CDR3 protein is CASSLRGGETQYF. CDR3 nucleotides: TGTGCTAGCAGCTTGCGGGGGGGCGAGACCCAGTACTTC. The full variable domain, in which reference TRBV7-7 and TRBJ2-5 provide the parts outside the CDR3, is GAGVSQSPRYKVTKRGQDVTLRCDPISSHATLYWYQQALGQGPEFLTYFNYEAQPDKSGLPSDRFSAERPEGSISTLTIQRTEQRDSAMYRCASSLRGGETQYFGPGTRLLVL.

For the CDR3, the DNA is TGTGCCAGCAGCGTAGATTATGGTTCACCCCTCCACTTT. Residues: CASSVDYGSPLHF. The chain employs TRBV9 and TRBJ1-6; no clear D. CDR1 is SGDLS and CDR2 is YYNGEE in the germline V gene. Between the trimmed V and J ends, which lost 0 bases and 9 bases, there was a span of 7 bases. This CDR3 contains 13 residues.

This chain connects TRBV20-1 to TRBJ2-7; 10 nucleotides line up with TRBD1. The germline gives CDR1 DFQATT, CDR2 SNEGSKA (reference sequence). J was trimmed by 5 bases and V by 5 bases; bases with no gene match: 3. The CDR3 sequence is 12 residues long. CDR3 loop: CSAPGTGDEQYF. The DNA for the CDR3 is TGCAGTGCTCCGGGGACAGGGGACGAGCAGTACTTC.

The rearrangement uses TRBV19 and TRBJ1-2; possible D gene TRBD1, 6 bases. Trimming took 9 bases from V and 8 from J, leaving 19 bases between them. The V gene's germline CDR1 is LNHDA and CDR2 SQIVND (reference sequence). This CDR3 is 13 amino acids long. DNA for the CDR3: TGTGCCAGCCAACACAACAGGGAGGACGGCTACACCTTC. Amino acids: CASQHNREDGYTF.

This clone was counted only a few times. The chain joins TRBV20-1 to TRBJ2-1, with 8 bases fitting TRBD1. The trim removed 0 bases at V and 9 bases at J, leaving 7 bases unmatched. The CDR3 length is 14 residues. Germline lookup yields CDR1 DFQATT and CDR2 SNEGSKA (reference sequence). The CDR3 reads CSAREGRGPGEQFF. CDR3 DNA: TGCAGTGCTAGAGAAGGCAGGGGGCCGGGTGAGCAGTTCTTC.

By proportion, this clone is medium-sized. CDR3 coding DNA: TGCAGTGCTAGAGAGGGACTATCCGTCGAGCAGTACTTC. It translates to CSAREGLSVEQYF. V usage is TRBV20-1 and J usage is TRBJ2-7; 7 positions agree with TRBD2. The CDR3 is made up of 13 amino acids. V trimming: 0 bases; J trimming: 6 bases; junction bases outside the gene matches: 5. CDR1 DFQATT and CDR2 SNEGSKA come from the germline V gene (reference sequence).

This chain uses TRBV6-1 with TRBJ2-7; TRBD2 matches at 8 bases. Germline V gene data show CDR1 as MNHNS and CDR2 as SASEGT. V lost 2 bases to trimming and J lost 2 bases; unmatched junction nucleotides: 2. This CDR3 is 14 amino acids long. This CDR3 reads CASSEPAGAYEQYF. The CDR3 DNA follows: TGTGCCAGCAGTGAACCAGCGGGAGCCTACGAGCAGTACTTC.

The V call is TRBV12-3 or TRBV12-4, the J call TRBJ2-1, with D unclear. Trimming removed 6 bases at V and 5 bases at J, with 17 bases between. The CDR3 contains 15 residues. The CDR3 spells CASSPRVERDNEQFF. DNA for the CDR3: TGTGCCAGCAGCCCCCGGGTAGAGCGCGACAATGAGCAGTTCTTC.

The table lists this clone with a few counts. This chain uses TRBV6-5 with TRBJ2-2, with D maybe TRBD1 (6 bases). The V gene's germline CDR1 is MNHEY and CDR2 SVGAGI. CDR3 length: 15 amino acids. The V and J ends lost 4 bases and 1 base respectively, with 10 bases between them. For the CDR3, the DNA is TGTGCCAGCAGTTTACAGGGTGTGAACACCGGGGAGCTGTTTTTT. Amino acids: CASSLQGVNTGELFF.

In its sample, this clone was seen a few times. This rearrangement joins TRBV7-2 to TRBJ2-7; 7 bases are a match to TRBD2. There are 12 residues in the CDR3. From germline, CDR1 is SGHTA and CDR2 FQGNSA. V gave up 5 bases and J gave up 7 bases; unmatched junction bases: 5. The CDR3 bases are TGTGCCAGCAGCCCACTAGCGAGGGAGCAGTACTTC. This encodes CASSPLAREQYF.